This T cell receptor beta chain was found in a study of blood T cell repertoires in COVID-19. Study-level background: Sites in the United States, Italy and Spain provided acute and convalescent COVID-19 samples.

Methods used by the authors: Reference gene primer amplification yielded estimated nucleated cell counts. Clones were read by immunoSEQ multiplex PCR, and TCRdb kept only the in-frame ones, dropping some. The V and J calls and clone size were taken over from that table, and D and trimming were inferred from the DNA. The data show about 250,000 clones, about nine tenths seen once. Participants were aged about 18 to 89 years from roughly 26 US areas. Before being deemed recovered, Cohort 3 donors had two negative PCRs, clearance, or symptom resolution. V was pared by 5 bases and J by 4 bases, with 17 bases between. The CDR3 has 16 amino acids. Looked up from germline, CDR1 is KGHSH and CDR2 is LQKENI.

The clonotype was recovered from a man aged 40-55 years who had recovered from COVID-19. The specimen sequenced was PBMCs or T cells enriched from blood (not recorded which). This chain connects TRBV18 to TRBJ2-2, with D possibly TRBD2 on 6 matching bases. CDR3 coding DNA: TGTGCCAGCTCAAAAAGTCGGGGGAGCTTCACCGGGGAGCTGTTTTTT. It encodes CASSKSRGSFTGELFF. Supplemented by reference TRBV18 and TRBJ2-2, the full variable domain reads NAGVMQNPRHLVRRRGQEARLRCSPMKGHSHVYWYRQLPEEGLKFMVYLQKENIIDESGMPKERFSAEFPKEGPSILRIQQVVRGDSAAYFCASSKSRGSFTGELFFGEGSRLTVL.